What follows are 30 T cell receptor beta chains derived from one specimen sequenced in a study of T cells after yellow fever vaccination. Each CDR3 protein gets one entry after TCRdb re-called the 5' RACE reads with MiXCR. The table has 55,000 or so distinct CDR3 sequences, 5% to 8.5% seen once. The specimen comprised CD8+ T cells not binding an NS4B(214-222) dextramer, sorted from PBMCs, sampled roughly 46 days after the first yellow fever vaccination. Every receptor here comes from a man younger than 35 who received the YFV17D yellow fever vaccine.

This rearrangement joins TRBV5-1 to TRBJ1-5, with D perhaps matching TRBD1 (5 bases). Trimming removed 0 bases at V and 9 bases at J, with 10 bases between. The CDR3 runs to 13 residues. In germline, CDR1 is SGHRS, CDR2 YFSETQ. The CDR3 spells CASSLGGGWPQHF. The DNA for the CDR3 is TGCGCCAGCAGCTTGGGCGGGGGGTGGCCCCAGCATTTT.

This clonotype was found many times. The CDR3 spells CASSELATQYF. In nucleotides, the CDR3 is TGTGCCAGCAGTGAATTAGCGACCCAGTACTTC. This chain uses TRBV25-1 with TRBJ2-5; D ambiguous. V was pared by 1 base and J by 7 bases, with 4 bases between. CDR3 size: 11 residues. Per germline, CDR1 MGHDK and CDR2 SYGVNS.

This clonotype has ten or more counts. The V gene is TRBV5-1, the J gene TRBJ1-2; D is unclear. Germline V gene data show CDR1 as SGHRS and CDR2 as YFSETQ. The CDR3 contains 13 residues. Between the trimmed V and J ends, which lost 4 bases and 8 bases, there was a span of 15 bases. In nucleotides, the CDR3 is TGCGCCAGCAGCAAATTACAACTAGGCGGCTACACCTTC. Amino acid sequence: CASSKLQLGGYTF.

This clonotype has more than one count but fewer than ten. CDR3 coding DNA: TGTGCCAGCAGTGAGGGGGGGAGCTCCTACAATGAGCAGTTCTTC. Protein sequence: CASSEGGSSYNEQFF. The J gene is TRBJ2-1, the V gene TRBV2, with 7 bases that match TRBD2. Germline assignment: CDR1 SNHLY and CDR2 FYNNEI. The CDR3 covers 15 residues. The V and J ends lost 3 bases and 0 bases, in that order; junction bases with no gene match: 2.

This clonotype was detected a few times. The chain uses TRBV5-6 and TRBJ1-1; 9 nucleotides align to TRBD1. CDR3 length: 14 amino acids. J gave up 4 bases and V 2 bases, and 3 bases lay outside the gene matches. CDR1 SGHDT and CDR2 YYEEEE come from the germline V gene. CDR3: CASSFGTGRTEAFF. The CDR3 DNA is TGTGCCAGCAGCTTTGGGACAGGGCGCACTGAAGCTTTCTTT.

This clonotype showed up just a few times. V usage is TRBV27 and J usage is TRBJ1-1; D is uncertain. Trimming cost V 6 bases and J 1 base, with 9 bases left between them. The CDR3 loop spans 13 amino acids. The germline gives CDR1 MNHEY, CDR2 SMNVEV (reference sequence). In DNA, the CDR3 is TGTGCCAGCAGCACTATAAAGAACACTGAAGCTTTCTTT. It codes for CASSTIKNTEAFF.

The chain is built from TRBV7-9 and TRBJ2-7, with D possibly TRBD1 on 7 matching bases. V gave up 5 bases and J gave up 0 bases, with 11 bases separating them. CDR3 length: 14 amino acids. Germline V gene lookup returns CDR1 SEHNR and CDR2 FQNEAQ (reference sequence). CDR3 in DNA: TGTGCCAGCAGCCCGCGGGACAGCTCCTACGAGCAGTACGTC. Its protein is CASSPRDSSYEQYV.

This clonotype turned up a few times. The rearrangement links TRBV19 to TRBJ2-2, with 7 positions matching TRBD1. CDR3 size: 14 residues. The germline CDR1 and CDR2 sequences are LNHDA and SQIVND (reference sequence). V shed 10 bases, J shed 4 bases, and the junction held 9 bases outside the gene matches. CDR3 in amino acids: CATEDRRVTGELFF. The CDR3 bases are TGTGCCACTGAGGACAGGCGCGTCACCGGGGAGCTGTTTTTT.

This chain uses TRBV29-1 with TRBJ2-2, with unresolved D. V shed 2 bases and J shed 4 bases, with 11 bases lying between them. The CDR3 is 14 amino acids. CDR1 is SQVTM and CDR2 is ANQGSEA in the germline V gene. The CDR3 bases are TGCAGCGTTGAAAAAGGCGATTCCACCGGGGAGCTGTTTTTT. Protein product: CSVEKGDSTGELFF.

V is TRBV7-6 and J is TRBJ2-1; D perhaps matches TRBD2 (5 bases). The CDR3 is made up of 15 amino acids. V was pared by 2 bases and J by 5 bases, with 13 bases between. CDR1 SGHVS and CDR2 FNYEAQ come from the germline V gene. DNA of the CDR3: TGTGCCAGCAGCTTACAGCGAGGGCGGGACAATGAGCAGTTCTTC. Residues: CASSLQRGRDNEQFF.

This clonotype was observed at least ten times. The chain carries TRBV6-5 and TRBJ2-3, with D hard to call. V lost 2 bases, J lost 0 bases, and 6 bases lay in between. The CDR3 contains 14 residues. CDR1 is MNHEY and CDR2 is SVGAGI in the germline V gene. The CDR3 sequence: CASSYVSSTDTQYF. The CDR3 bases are TGTGCCAGCAGTTACGTCTCTAGCACAGATACGCAGTATTTT.

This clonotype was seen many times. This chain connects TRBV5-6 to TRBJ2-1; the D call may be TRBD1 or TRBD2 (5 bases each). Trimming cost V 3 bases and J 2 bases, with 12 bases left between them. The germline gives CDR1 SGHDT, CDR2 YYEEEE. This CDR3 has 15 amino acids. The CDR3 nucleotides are TGTGCCAGCAGCTCCAGCTGGGGGACCTACAATGAGCAGTTCTTC. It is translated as CASSSSWGTYNEQFF.

This CDR3 reads CASGPGLPNWVAFF. CDR3 DNA sequence: TGTGCCAGCGGCCCGGGACTCCCGAACTGGGTAGCTTTCTTT. This chain links TRBV5-5 with TRBJ1-1, with a tentative D call TRBD1 (5 bases). Germline V gene lookup returns CDR1 SGHKS and CDR2 YYEKEE (reference sequence). The CDR3 is made up of 14 amino acids. Trimming removed 7 bases at V and 10 bases at J, with 23 bases between. The full variable domain, in which reference TRBV5-5 and TRBJ1-1 provide the parts outside the CDR3, is DAGVTQSPTHLIKTRGQQVTLRCSPISGHKSVSWYQQVLGQGPQFIFQYYEKEERGRGNFPDRFSARQFPNYSSELNVNALLLGDSALYLCASGPGLPNWVAFFGQGTRLTVV.

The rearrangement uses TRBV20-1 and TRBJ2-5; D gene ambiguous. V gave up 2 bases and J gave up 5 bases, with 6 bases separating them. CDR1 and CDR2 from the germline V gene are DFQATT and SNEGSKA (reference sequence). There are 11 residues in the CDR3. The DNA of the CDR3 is TGCAGTGCTAGACTATATGAGACCCAGTACTTC. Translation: CSARLYETQYF.

Here the CDR3 reads CASSLPRFTSTDTQYF. In DNA, the CDR3 is TGCGCCAGCAGCCTCCCCAGGTTTACTAGCACAGATACGCAGTATTTT. The rearrangement uses TRBV4-1 and TRBJ2-3; D call uncertain. Trimming cost V 4 bases and J 0 bases, with 14 bases left between them. CDR1 is MGHRA, CDR2 YSYEKL, per germline. The CDR3 runs 16 residues.

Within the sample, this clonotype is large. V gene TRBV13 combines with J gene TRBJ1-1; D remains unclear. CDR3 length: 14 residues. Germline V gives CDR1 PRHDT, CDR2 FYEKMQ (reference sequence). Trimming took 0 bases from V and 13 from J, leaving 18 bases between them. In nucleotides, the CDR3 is TGTGCCAGCAGCTTAGGCCTAATGAGGAGGGTCGATTTCTTT. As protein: CASSLGLMRRVDFF.

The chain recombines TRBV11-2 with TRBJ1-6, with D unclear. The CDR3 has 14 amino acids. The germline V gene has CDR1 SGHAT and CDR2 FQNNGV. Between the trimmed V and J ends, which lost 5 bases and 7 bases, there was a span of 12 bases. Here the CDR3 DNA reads TGTGCCAGCAGCGGAGAAGGCGGGAATTCACCCCTCCACTTT. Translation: CASSGEGGNSPLHF.

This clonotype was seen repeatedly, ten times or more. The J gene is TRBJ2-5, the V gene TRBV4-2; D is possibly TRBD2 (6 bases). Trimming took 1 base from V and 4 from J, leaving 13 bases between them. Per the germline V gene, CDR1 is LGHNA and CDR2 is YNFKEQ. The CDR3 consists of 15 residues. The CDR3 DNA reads TGTGCCAGCAGCCAAGTGGGCGGGGAAATAGAGACCCAGTACTTC. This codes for CASSQVGGEIETQYF.

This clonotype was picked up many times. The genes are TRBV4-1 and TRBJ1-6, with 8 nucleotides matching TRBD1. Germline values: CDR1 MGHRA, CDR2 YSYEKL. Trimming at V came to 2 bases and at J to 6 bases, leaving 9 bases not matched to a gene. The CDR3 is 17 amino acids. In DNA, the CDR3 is TGCGCCAGCAGCCAATATGGGGACAGGCGAAGTAATTCACCCCTCCACTTT. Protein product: CASSQYGDRRSNSPLHF.

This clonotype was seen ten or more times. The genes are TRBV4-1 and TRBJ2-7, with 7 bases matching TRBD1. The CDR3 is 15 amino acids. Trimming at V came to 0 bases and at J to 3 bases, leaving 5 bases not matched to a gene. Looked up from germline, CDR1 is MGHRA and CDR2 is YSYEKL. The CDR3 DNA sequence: TGCGCCAGCAGCCAAGACGAGGGGGCGATCTACGAGCAGTACTTC. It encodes CASSQDEGAIYEQYF.

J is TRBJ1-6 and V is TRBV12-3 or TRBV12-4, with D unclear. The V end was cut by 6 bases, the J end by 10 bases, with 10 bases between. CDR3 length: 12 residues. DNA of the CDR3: TGTGCCAGCAGGGCGAGCCGATCACCCCTCCACTTT. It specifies CASRASRSPLHF.

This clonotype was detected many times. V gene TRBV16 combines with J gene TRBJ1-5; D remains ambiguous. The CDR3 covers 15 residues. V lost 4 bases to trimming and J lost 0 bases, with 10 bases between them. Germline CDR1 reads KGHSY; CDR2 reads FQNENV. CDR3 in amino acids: CASSPFRDSNQPQHF. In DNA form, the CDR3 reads TGTGCCAGCAGCCCCTTTCGGGATAGCAATCAGCCCCAGCATTTT.

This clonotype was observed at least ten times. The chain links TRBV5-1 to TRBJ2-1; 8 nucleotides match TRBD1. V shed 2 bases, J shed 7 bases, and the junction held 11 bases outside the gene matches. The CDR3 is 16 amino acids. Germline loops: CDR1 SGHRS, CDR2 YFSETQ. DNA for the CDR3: TGCGCCAGCAGCTTTACCGACAGGGGACTGGGAAATGAGCAGTTCTTC. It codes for CASSFTDRGLGNEQFF.

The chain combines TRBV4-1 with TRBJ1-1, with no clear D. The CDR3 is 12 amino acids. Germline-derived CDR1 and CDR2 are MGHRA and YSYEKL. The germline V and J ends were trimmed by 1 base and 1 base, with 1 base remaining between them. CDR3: CASSQGNTEAFF. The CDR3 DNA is TGCGCCAGCAGCCAAGGGAACACTGAAGCTTTCTTT.

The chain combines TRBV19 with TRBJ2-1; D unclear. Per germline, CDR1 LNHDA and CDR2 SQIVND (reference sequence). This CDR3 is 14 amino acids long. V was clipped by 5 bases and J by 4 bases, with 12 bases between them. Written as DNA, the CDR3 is TGTGCCAGTAGTTTCACGACCCCTTACAATGAGCAGTTCTTC. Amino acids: CASSFTTPYNEQFF.

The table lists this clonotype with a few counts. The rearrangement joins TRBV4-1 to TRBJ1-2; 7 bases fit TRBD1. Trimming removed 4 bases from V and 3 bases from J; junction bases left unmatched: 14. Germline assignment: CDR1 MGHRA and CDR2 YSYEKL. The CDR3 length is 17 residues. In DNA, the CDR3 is TGCGCCAGCAGCCTCATTAACCTACAGGGGACGGACTATGGCTACACCTTC. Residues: CASSLINLQGTDYGYTF.

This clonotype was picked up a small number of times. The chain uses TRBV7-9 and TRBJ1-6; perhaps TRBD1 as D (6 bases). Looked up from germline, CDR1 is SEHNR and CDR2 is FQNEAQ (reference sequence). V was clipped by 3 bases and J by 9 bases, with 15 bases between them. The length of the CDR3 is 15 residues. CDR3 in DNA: TGTGCCAGCAGCTTCACAGGGAGGGTAGCTTCACCCCTCCACTTT. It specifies CASSFTGRVASPLHF.

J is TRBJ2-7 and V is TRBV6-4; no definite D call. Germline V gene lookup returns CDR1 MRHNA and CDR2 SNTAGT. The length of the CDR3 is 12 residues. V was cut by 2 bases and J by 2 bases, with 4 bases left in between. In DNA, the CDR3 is TGTGCCAGCAGTGACGGGACCTACGAGCAGTACGTC. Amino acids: CASSDGTYEQYV.

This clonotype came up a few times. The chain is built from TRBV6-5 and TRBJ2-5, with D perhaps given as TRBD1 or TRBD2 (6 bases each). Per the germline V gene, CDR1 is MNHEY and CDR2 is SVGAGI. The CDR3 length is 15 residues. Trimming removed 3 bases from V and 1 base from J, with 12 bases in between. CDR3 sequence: CASSYIGGTQETQYF. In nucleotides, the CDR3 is TGTGCCAGCAGTTATATAGGGGGGACCCAAGAGACCCAGTACTTC.

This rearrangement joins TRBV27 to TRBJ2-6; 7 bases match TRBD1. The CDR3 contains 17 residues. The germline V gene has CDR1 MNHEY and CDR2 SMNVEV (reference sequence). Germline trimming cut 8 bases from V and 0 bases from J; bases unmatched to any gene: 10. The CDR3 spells CASASRTGRSGANVLTF. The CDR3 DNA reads TGTGCCAGCGCGTCCCGGACAGGACGCTCTGGGGCCAACGTCCTGACTTTC.